The following is a T cell receptor beta chain sequence with its context. The CDR3 is 13 residues long. CDR1 and CDR2 (germline): LNHDA, SQIVND (reference sequence). Trimming pared 7 bases from V and 2 bases from J, leaving 12 bases between. This record belongs to a study of blood T cell repertoires in COVID-19. Study overall: Whether acute or convalescent, the COVID-19 samples came from the United States, Italy and Spain. PBMCs, B-cell-depleted T cells, or T cells provided the cDNA or gDNA that made up the material.

Original analysis: Amplifying reference gene primers gave estimates of nucleated cell counts. Repertoires were generated with immunoSEQ multiplex PCR, while TCRdb's copy carries only in-frame clones and drops some. D and trimming come from the DNA, and the V and J calls and clone size come from that table. The table lists hundreds of thousands of clones, roughly 90% of them singletons. The receptor was isolated from a woman aged 25 to 39 with active or convalescent COVID-19. The source material was peripheral blood. J is TRBJ2-7 and V is TRBV19; maybe TRBD2 (5 bases). The CDR3 DNA reads as TGTGCCAGTACCCCGACGGGAACCTACGAGCAGTACTTC. Its translation: CASTPTGTYEQYF.